Each of the 30 T cell receptor beta chains below was sequenced from the same sample in a study of blood T cell repertoires in COVID-19. Produced via immunoSEQ multiplex PCR; TCRdb's table is partial and in-frame only. The repertoire includes about 330,000 clones, roughly 90% of them detected once, and approximately 9.3% sits in the top ten. Sequenced material: peripheral blood. These receptors all stem from a man aged 25-40 years with COVID-19, enrolled during active disease.

The rearrangement links TRBV6-2 or TRBV6-3 to TRBJ1-1, with D possibly matching TRBD1 (5 bases). Between the trimmed V and J ends, which lost 3 bases and 0 bases, there was a span of 11 bases. CDR3 length: 15 residues. CDR1 is MNHEY, CDR2 SVGEGT, per germline. CDR3: CASSYRGLLNTEAFF. CDR3 nucleotides: TGTGCCAGCAGTTATAGGGGACTCTTGAACACTGAAGCTTTCTTT.

V usage is TRBV30 and J usage is TRBJ1-2; D is possibly TRBD1 (5 bases). The V and J ends lost 0 bases and 6 bases respectively, with 11 bases between them. The germline V gene encodes CDR1 GTSNPN and CDR2 SVGIG (reference sequence). The CDR3 sequence is 13 residues long. The CDR3 sequence is CAWSVLLGDGYTF. DNA of the CDR3: TGTGCCTGGAGTGTACTATTAGGGGATGGCTACACCTTC.

This clone came up a few times. This rearrangement joins TRBV7-9 to TRBJ2-3; 7 nucleotides align to TRBD2. Trimming removed 7 bases from V and 4 bases from J; junction bases left unmatched: 8. This CDR3 has 14 amino acids. The germline CDR1 and CDR2 sequences are SEHNR and FQNEAQ (reference sequence). Written as DNA, the CDR3 is TGTGCCAGCAATCGAGGCGGGAGCGCAGATACGCAGTATTTT. Amino acids: CASNRGGSADTQYF.

The DNA for the CDR3 is TGTGCCAGCAGTCGGGGGGGGAACTATGGCTACACCTTC. Translating it yields CASSRGGNYGYTF. This chain connects TRBV6-5 to TRBJ1-2, with D perhaps TRBD1 (5 bases). The germline V gene encodes CDR1 MNHEY and CDR2 SVGAGI. Trimming shortened V by 5 bases and J by 2 bases, and 9 bases separated the two germline ends. CDR3 length: 13 residues.

V gene TRBV30 combines with J gene TRBJ2-7; no firm D call. The CDR3 consists of 13 residues. Trimming took 1 base from V and 5 from J, leaving 12 bases between them. Germline V gene data show CDR1 as GTSNPN and CDR2 as SVGIG (reference sequence). In nucleotides, the CDR3 is TGTGCCTGGAGTGGTCCCCGAGGAAACGAGCAGTACTTC. This encodes CAWSGPRGNEQYF.

V and J are TRBV28 and TRBJ1-2, with 8 bases matching TRBD1. V trimming: 5 bases; J trimming: 5 bases; junction bases outside the gene matches: 13. The germline gives CDR1 MDHEN, CDR2 SYDVKM. CDR3 length equals 16 residues. This chain's CDR3 is CASSAPSGQGFYGYTF. The CDR3 region has the DNA TGTGCCAGCAGTGCACCAAGTGGACAGGGCTTTTATGGCTACACCTTC.

V is TRBV7-9 and J is TRBJ2-7, with 7 nucleotides matching TRBD1. Trimming removed 1 base from V and 7 bases from J; junction bases left unmatched: 4. Germline CDR1 reads SEHNR; CDR2 reads FQNEAQ (reference sequence). The CDR3 is 13 residues long. In DNA, the CDR3 is TGTGCCAGCAGCTTAGGGTCAGGGGGAGAGCAGTACTTC. This sequence encodes CASSLGSGGEQYF.

This clone was counted only a few times. The chain recombines TRBV18 with TRBJ2-7, with D perhaps matching TRBD1 (5 bases). CDR3 size: 15 residues. Trimming removed 2 bases from V and 3 bases from J, with 14 bases in between. Germline V gives CDR1 KGHSH, CDR2 LQKENI. CDR3 residues: CASSPGPTGVYEQYF. CDR3 bases: TGTGCCAGCTCACCAGGGCCCACAGGCGTCTACGAGCAGTACTTC. The variable domain in full, completed from reference TRBV18 and TRBJ2-7, reads NAGVMQNPRHLVRRRGQEARLRCSPMKGHSHVYWYRQLPEEGLKFMVYLQKENIIDESGMPKERFSAEFPKEGPSILRIQQVVRGDSAAYFCASSPGPTGVYEQYFGPGTRLTVT.

This clone was seen once. This chain joins TRBV28 and TRBJ2-7; tentatively, D is TRBD1 (6 bases). Germline V gene sequence: CDR1 MDHEN, CDR2 SYDVKM. V lost 5 bases to trimming and J lost 3 bases, with 23 bases between them. The CDR3 is made up of 17 amino acids. CDR3 residues: CASSPGGGQGPFYEQYF. CDR3 nucleotides: TGTGCCAGCAGTCCTGGGGGCGGGCAGGGACCCTTCTACGAGCAGTACTTC.

The chain couples TRBV19 to TRBJ2-1; D is possibly TRBD2 (6 bases). The CDR3 runs to 13 residues. The V gene's germline CDR1 is LNHDA and CDR2 SQIVND (reference sequence). Trimming shortened V by 6 bases and J by 5 bases, and 11 bases separated the two germline ends. The CDR3: CASRTRRDNEQFF. The CDR3 DNA is TGTGCCAGTAGGACTAGGCGCGACAATGAGCAGTTCTTC.

This rearrangement joins TRBV5-6 to TRBJ2-5, with no clear D. Looked up from germline, CDR1 is SGHDT and CDR2 is YYEEEE. This CDR3 is 15 amino acids long. V was clipped by 0 bases and J by 4 bases, with 13 bases between them. The CDR3 reads CASSLVPQHRETQYF. The CDR3, as DNA: TGTGCCAGCAGCTTGGTACCCCAGCACAGAGAGACCCAGTACTTC.

The chain is built from TRBV6-5 and TRBJ2-1, with D possibly being TRBD1 (5 bases). The CDR3 has 11 residues. Germline V gene lookup returns CDR1 MNHEY and CDR2 SVGAGI. Trimming took 8 bases from V and 6 from J, leaving 8 bases between them. CDR3 nucleotides: TGTGCCAGCGTAAGGGGCAATGAGCAGTTCTTC. Translating gives CASVRGNEQFF.

V and J are TRBV29-1 and TRBJ2-1; maybe TRBD2 (7 bases). Trimming cost V 5 bases and J 5 bases, with 16 bases left between them. The CDR3 spans 14 residues. Germline loops: CDR1 SQVTM, CDR2 ANQGSEA. Here the CDR3 reads CSVLGRGGNNEQFF. In DNA, the CDR3 is TGCAGCGTTTTGGGTCGCGGGGGCAACAATGAGCAGTTCTTC.

The chain recombines TRBV18 with TRBJ2-5; D possibly corresponds to TRBD1 (5 bases). This CDR3 comprises 15 residues. Germline V gene data show CDR1 as KGHSH and CDR2 as LQKENI. V was shortened by 4 bases and J by 1 base, with 13 bases between the two germline ends. The CDR3 here is CASSLAGSVQETQYF. CDR3 nucleotides: TGTGCCAGCTCACTTGCAGGGTCTGTCCAAGAGACCCAGTACTTC. The complete variable domain, with remaining parts taken from reference TRBV18 and TRBJ2-5, reads NAGVMQNPRHLVRRRGQEARLRCSPMKGHSHVYWYRQLPEEGLKFMVYLQKENIIDESGMPKERFSAEFPKEGPSILRIQQVVRGDSAAYFCASSLAGSVQETQYFGPGTRLLVL.

This chain connects TRBV12-3 or TRBV12-4 to TRBJ2-5, with 9 bases lining up with TRBD1. The CDR3 spans 13 residues. With 6 bases clipped from V and 4 bases from J, the junction kept 3 bases outside the gene matches. The CDR3: CASRGQGPETQYF. The DNA for the CDR3 is TGTGCCAGCAGAGGACAGGGGCCAGAGACCCAGTACTTC.

CDR3: CATSRDVRQGGYTF. CDR3 sequence (DNA): TGTGCCACCAGCAGAGATGTCAGACAGGGAGGCTACACCTTC. V gene TRBV15 combines with J gene TRBJ1-2; 7 positions match TRBD1. The CDR3 contains 14 residues. The germline V gene encodes CDR1 LNHNV and CDR2 YYDKDF (reference sequence). V was clipped by 0 bases and J by 8 bases; unmatched bases: 6.

V usage is TRBV15 and J usage is TRBJ1-6; D is undetermined. This CDR3 spans 17 amino acids. The germline V and J ends were trimmed by 0 bases and 0 bases, with 9 bases remaining between them. CDR1 is LNHNV and CDR2 is YYDKDF in the germline V gene (reference sequence). The CDR3 bases are TGTGCCACCAGCAGAGAAGCTTCGAGCTCCTATAATTCACCCCTCCACTTT. It encodes CATSREASSSYNSPLHF.

This chain connects TRBV6-1 to TRBJ1-2; D uncertain. The CDR3 totals 16 residues. Germline-derived CDR1 and CDR2 are MNHNS and SASEGT. V shed 4 bases and J shed 8 bases, with 23 bases lying between them. The CDR3 here is CASSGWEAVVRVGYTF. Here the CDR3 DNA reads TGTGCCAGCAGTGGATGGGAGGCAGTCGTTAGAGTCGGCTACACCTTC.

This chain links TRBV2 with TRBJ2-1, with 10 bases aligning to TRBD2. Germline lookup yields CDR1 SNHLY and CDR2 FYNNEI. CDR3 length: 13 amino acids. The V segment lost 6 bases and the J segment 7 bases; nucleotides outside the gene matches: 3. CDR3: CASRSGRANEQFF. The CDR3 DNA reads TGTGCCAGCAGGAGCGGGAGGGCTAATGAGCAGTTCTTC.

The chain combines TRBV7-2 with TRBJ2-5, with D tentatively TRBD1 (8 bases). Deletions cut 3 bases from V and 4 bases from J, with 18 bases between. The germline V gene has CDR1 SGHTA and CDR2 FQGNSA. This CDR3 is built from 16 residues. This CDR3 reads CASSFSRTGRGETQYF. The CDR3 DNA follows: TGTGCCAGCAGCTTTTCCAGGACAGGGAGGGGAGAGACCCAGTACTTC.

The chain employs TRBV7-2 and TRBJ1-1; TRBD1 might be the D (6 bases). CDR1 and CDR2 from the germline V gene are SGHTA and FQGNSA. The V end lost 5 bases, the J end lost 2 bases, and 12 bases lay between the germline ends. CDR3 length: 14 amino acids. The DNA for the CDR3 is TGTGCCAGCAGCGCGACAGGAGCTAACACTGAAGCTTTCTTT. Amino acids: CASSATGANTEAFF.

The table lists this clone with a count of one. The chain couples TRBV29-1 to TRBJ2-2, with 9 bases aligning to TRBD1. Germline V gene sequence: CDR1 SQVTM, CDR2 ANQGSEA. After removal of 6 bases from V and 1 base from J, the junction contained 3 bases not matched to a gene. There are 14 residues in the CDR3. The CDR3 DNA reads TGCAGCGTCAGGACAGGGGTGAACACCGGGGAGCTGTTTTTT. Protein sequence: CSVRTGVNTGELFF.

This rearrangement joins TRBV7-9 to TRBJ1-1; perhaps TRBD1 as D (6 bases). The CDR3 sequence is 12 residues long. CDR1 and CDR2 (germline): SEHNR, FQNEAQ (reference sequence). Deletions cut 8 bases from V and 7 bases from J, with 14 bases between. CDR3 sequence (DNA): TGTGCCAGCGAAGGGGGTGCAGTTGAAGCTTTCTTT. Amino acids: CASEGGAVEAFF.

The rearrangement links TRBV5-1 to TRBJ2-3; D possibly corresponds to TRBD2 (6 bases). The CDR3 has 15 residues. Trimming shortened V by 2 bases and J by 4 bases, and 14 bases separated the two germline ends. Germline CDR1 reads SGHRS; CDR2 reads YFSETQ. CDR3 DNA: TGCGCCAGCAGCTTTAGCGGACTGTCGGCAGATACGCAGTATTTT. This codes for CASSFSGLSADTQYF.

The chain is built from TRBV4-1 and TRBJ1-6; 8 bases align to TRBD1. Germline values: CDR1 MGHRA, CDR2 YSYEKL. The CDR3 loop spans 18 amino acids. V shed 1 base and J 0 bases; nucleotides not matched to a gene: 5. The CDR3 loop is CASSQALQGDSYNSPLHF. The CDR3, as DNA: TGCGCCAGCAGCCAAGCGCTACAGGGGGACTCCTATAATTCACCCCTCCACTTT.

V gene TRBV19 combines with J gene TRBJ2-1, with D tentatively TRBD1 (6 bases). The germline V and J ends were trimmed by 6 bases and 6 bases, with 18 bases remaining between them. This CDR3 is built from 15 residues. In germline, CDR1 is LNHDA, CDR2 SQIVND (reference sequence). CDR3 protein: CASRISGHRVNEQFF. The DNA for the CDR3 is TGTGCCAGTAGAATATCCGGCCACAGGGTCAATGAGCAGTTCTTC.

The V gene is TRBV5-4, the J gene TRBJ1-1, with TRBD1 as a possible D gene (6 bases). The V and J ends lost 0 bases and 5 bases respectively, with 17 bases between them. Germline V gives CDR1 SGHNT, CDR2 YYREEE (reference sequence). The CDR3 covers 16 residues. CDR3 sequence: CASSLGPWEGGTEAFF. CDR3 bases: TGTGCCAGCAGCTTGGGGCCGTGGGAGGGGGGGACTGAAGCTTTCTTT.

As for this clone: The sample has other DNA sequences that encode this CDR3 too. CDR3 sequence reads: CASSLTASMNTEAFF. The CDR3 bases are TGTGCCAGCAGCTTAACGGCTTCCATGAACACTGAAGCTTTCTTT. The J gene is TRBJ1-1, the V gene TRBV7-3; D ambiguous. Per the germline V gene, CDR1 is SGHTA and CDR2 is FQGTGA. Trimming removed 0 bases from V and 0 bases from J, with 8 bases in between. The CDR3 covers 15 residues.

V and J are TRBV10-2 and TRBJ2-1; D remains unclear. Trimming shortened V by 0 bases and J by 3 bases, and 6 bases separated the two germline ends. The germline V gene encodes CDR1 WSHSY and CDR2 SAAADI. This CDR3 has 14 residues. CDR3 sequence: CASSESGDYNEQFF. CDR3 nucleotides: TGCGCCAGCAGTGAGTCGGGCGACTACAATGAGCAGTTCTTC.

V gene TRBV5-1 combines with J gene TRBJ2-5, with 7 bases lining up with TRBD2. Germline V CDR1 and CDR2: SGHRS, YFSETQ. J gave up 1 base and V 1 base, and 7 bases lay outside the gene matches. The CDR3 has 16 amino acids. The CDR3: CASSLSGEAFQETQYF. CDR3 nucleotide sequence: TGCGCCAGCAGCTTGAGCGGGGAGGCCTTCCAAGAGACCCAGTACTTC.